This TCR beta chain appears in the sequencing data of a study of T cells in Graves' hyperthyroidism and ophthalmopathy. From germline, CDR1 is KGHDR and CDR2 SFDVKD. CDR3 length: 14 amino acids. Trimming removed 2 bases from V and 2 bases from J, with 7 bases in between. Template material for amplifying TCR beta CDR3 regions consisted of RNA transcripts. TCR CDR3 regions were first amplified by RT-PCR with HTBI primers. One entry per CDR3 protein results from TCRdb running MiXCR on the multiplex PCR reads. The sample shows 530,000 or so distinct CDR3 sequences, approximately 44% of them seen only once. In its sample, this clonotype was seen a few times. Antigen specificity is unknown. Stable Graves' hyperthyroidism meant no ophthalmopathy progression within 18 months. Study results and limitations: Ophthalmopathy was model-predicted a median approximately 6.9 months pre-onset. A model using 13 V-J features told ophthalmopathy apart from stable hyperthyroidism. Within blood appeared most thyroid clonotypes that had expanded above 0.001.

What was sequenced was peripheral blood or thyroid tissue (not recorded which). The TCR sequence derives from a woman younger than 30 with Graves' hyperthyroidism. The genes are TRBV24-1 and TRBJ2-3; D call uncertain. CDR3: CATSDSYNTDTQYF. The CDR3 DNA reads TGTGCCACCAGTGATTCTTACAACACAGATACGCAGTATTTT.